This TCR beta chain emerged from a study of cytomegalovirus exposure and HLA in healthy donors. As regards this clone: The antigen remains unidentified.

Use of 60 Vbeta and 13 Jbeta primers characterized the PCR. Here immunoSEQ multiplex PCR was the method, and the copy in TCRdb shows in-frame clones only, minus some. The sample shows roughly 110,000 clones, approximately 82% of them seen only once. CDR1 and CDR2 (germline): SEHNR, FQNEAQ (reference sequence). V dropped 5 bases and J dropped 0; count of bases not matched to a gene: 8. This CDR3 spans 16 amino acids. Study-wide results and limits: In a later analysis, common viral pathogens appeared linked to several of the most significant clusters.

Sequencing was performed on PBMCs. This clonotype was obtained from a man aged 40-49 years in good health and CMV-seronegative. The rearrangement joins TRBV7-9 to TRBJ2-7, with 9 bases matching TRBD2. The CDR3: CASSAASGEISYEQYF. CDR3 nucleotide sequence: TGTGCCAGCAGCGCAGCTAGCGGGGAGATCTCCTACGAGCAGTACTTC.